This T cell receptor (beta chain) was sequenced for a study of blood T cell repertoires in COVID-19. Study context: Some COVID-19 samples were acute and others convalescent; all came from the United States, Italy and Spain.

This clone showed up just once. Sequencing was performed with immunoSEQ multiplex PCR; in TCRdb, only in-frame clones are kept and a portion is missing. The repertoire holds around 220,000 clones, with more than 85% as singletons. CDR1 and CDR2 (germline): MNHNY, SVGAGI (reference sequence). The CDR3 contains 13 residues. Trimming removed 8 bases from V and 6 bases from J; junction bases left unmatched: 8. This chain joins TRBV6-6 and TRBJ1-2; 8 positions match TRBD1. This receptor was taken from a man aged 35 to 55 with active or convalescent COVID-19. Sequencing input: peripheral blood. The CDR3 DNA sequence: TGTGCCAGCTCTACAGGGGGGCGGGATGGCTACACCTTC. Protein product: CASSTGGRDGYTF.